The TCR beta chain described here comes from a study of cytomegalovirus exposure and HLA in healthy donors. Study-wide findings and caveats: Follow-up analysis found HLA locus-dependent TCR association rates, highest for DRB1 and lowest for HLA-C. Most TCR sequences were seen very rarely across donors, but some public TCRs occurred in many.

This CDR3 spans 12 amino acids. Trimming shortened V by 3 bases and J by 8 bases, and 10 bases separated the two germline ends. Germline V CDR1 and CDR2: LNHDA, SQIVND (reference sequence). Amplification used 60 Vbeta primers and 13 Jbeta primers. The repertoire was sequenced with immunoSEQ multiplex PCR; TCRdb's copy has only in-frame clones and lacks some. The sample lists approximately 220,000 clones; roughly 84% were seen once. To note about this clone: Its antigen remains unknown.

The sequence was collected from a girl aged 5-17 years in good health and CMV-seronegative. The V and J genes are TRBV19 and TRBJ1-1, with D tentatively TRBD1 (5 bases). The sequenced sample was PBMCs. CDR3 nucleotide sequence: TGTGCCAGTAGTATGGGTCAGGGAGAAGCTTTCTTT. This encodes CASSMGQGEAFF. Complete variable domain (other parts from reference TRBV19 and TRBJ1-1): DGGITQSPKYLFRKEGQNVTLSCEQNLNHDAMYWYRQDPGQGLRLIYYSQIVNDFQKGDIAEGYSVSREKKESFPLTVTSAQKNPTAFYLCASSMGQGEAFFGQGTRLTVV.